This is a list of T cell receptor beta chains from one sample in a study of OX40 agonist ivuxolimab in advanced cancers. Sequencing used immunoSEQ multiplex PCR; TCRdb keeps in-frame clones, though not all of them. The table includes under 80,000 clones, roughly 85% detected once. The material was CD4+ or CD8+ T cells sorted from blood, obtained in a trial of the OX40 agonist ivuxolimab. Receptor source: an adult with an advanced solid tumor such as melanoma, head and neck, liver or kidney cancer. The CDR3 runs from the conserved cysteine through the conserved F or W.

j_call	v_call	cdr3_aa
TRBJ2-2	TRBV4-3	CASSQGTSGASNTGELFF
TRBJ1-3	TRBV5-1	CASSALQGNTIYF
TRBJ2-3	TRBV19	CASSIGAGDTQYF
TRBJ2-2	TRBV5-1	CASSLAGNTGELFF
TRBJ2-5	TRBV7-3	CASSFGRETQYF
TRBJ2-1	TRBV9	CASSVGLVNEQFF
TRBJ2-7	TRBV6-5	CASSYHGQGVYEQYF
TRBJ2-5	TRBV18	CASSPKERGGFIETQYF
TRBJ1-1	TRBV18	CASSPYIRGQMAFF
TRBJ1-5	TRBV7-9	CASSPRGNQPQHF
TRBJ2-7	TRBV7-9	CASSLQGEKGEQYF
TRBJ2-5	TRBV13	CASSTGGDETQYF
TRBJ2-6	TRBV29-1	CSVVGGSGANVLTF
TRBJ1-1	TRBV29-1	CSVEVPNTEAFF
TRBJ1-5	TRBV19	CASSIIERGNQPQHF
TRBJ1-1	TRBV2	CASIRTGGPNTEAFF
TRBJ1-1	TRBV29-1	CSVNRGSVTEAFF
TRBJ2-7	TRBV27	CASMLLMTEYYEQYF
TRBJ2-7	TRBV27	CASSRSPGYEQYF
TRBJ1-2	TRBV13	CASSLGFRAAYGYTF
TRBJ2-7	TRBV14	CASSHGGRYEQYF
TRBJ1-5	TRBV18	CASSPDRGGNQPQHF
TRBJ2-2	TRBV2	CASSASGGAYGELFF
TRBJ2-5	TRBV7-3	CASSLTNSGVETQYF
TRBJ1-5	TRBV28	CASTSTGVMGQPQHF
TRBJ1-1	TRBV5-6	CASSTDRLGERQAFF
TRBJ1-1	TRBV5-1	CASSFGGTGVNTEAFF
TRBJ2-7	TRBV28	CASSLRLGTGTYEQYF
TRBJ1-1	TRBV6-4	CASSDRWEGRAFF
TRBJ2-7	TRBV27	CARDPGGTSGYEQYF
TRBJ1-6	TRBV18	CASSRLDSSYNSPLHF
TRBJ2-1	TRBV9	CASSVDSGHYNEQFF
TRBJ1-4	TRBV5-6	CASSTQGAYEKLFF
TRBJ1-2	TRBV18	CASSPDGYGYTF
TRBJ1-4	TRBV14	CASSQDKGTGGGKLFF
TRBJ2-5	TRBV5-6	CASSLEETQYF
TRBJ2-2	TRBV4-1	CASSQDLEGVGTGELFF
TRBJ1-1	TRBV7-8	CASSLTGTRNTEAFF
TRBJ2-4	TRBV28	CASSSMGIQYF
TRBJ1-3	TRBV19	CASTWGSGNTIYF
TRBJ2-6	TRBV9	CASSPQQGAGANVLTF
TRBJ1-4	TRBV28	CASSPNGQAGEKLFF
TRBJ2-7	TRBV5-6	CASSARGYEQYF
TRBJ2-5	TRBV11-2	CASSLMRDTQETQYF
TRBJ1-3	TRBV4-1	CASSQVGFGNTIYF
TRBJ1-2	TRBV29-1	CSAQRQGLVGGYTF
TRBJ2-7	TRBV25-1	CASSVGQGERSRYEQYF
TRBJ1-4	TRBV6-5	CASSYSGGAGEKLFF
TRBJ1-3	TRBV14	CASSQVSGGRGSGNTIYF
TRBJ2-1	TRBV18	CASSPLTAGYNEQFF
TRBJ2-5	TRBV30	CAWSVRLPRGPGETQYF
TRBJ1-4	TRBV5-1	CASRPEVSTNEKLFF
TRBJ1-5	TRBV7-2	CASSPNRGHQPQHF
TRBJ1-1	TRBV7-2	CASSPGTRGINTEAFF
TRBJ2-5	TRBV6-5	CATRLSQRTQYF
TRBJ2-6	TRBV6-6	CASSYGGPGANVLTF
TRBJ2-5	TRBV20-1	CSARETQYF